This T cell receptor beta chain appears in the sequencing data of a study of shared clonotypes between healthy human individuals. A few counts support this clone. Its specificity is unknown. This table comes from immunoSEQ multiplex PCR, and its TCRdb copy is limited to in-frame clones, with some not included. The sample lists about 2.4 million clones; over 85% were seen once. The study's findings and limits: The study found about 5.1% of naive CD4 clonotypes shared across several donors. An effect of sequencing depth on clonotype sharing among donors was expected.

CDR1 is MGHRA, CDR2 YSYEKL, per germline. CDR3 size: 16 residues. The V end was cut by 0 bases, the J end by 7 bases, with 16 bases between. Sequencing was done on a sample of naive CD4+ T cells from PBMCs. Regarding subset: CD45RA+ positively selected. The TCR originated in a man aged 18 to 29 in good health. Some clones in this sample may be carry-over from other donors' samples. This chain connects TRBV4-1 to TRBJ1-5; D is unclear. The CDR3 here is CASSQEVLTAVQPQHF. The DNA of the CDR3 is TGCGCCAGCAGCCAAGAAGTGCTGACGGCGGTACAGCCCCAGCATTTT.